This passage covers 12 T cell receptor beta chains from one sample sequenced in a study of blood T cell repertoires in COVID-19. The repertoire was sequenced with immunoSEQ multiplex PCR; TCRdb's copy has only in-frame clones and lacks some. The sample contains around 76,000 clones, about three quarters of which appear only once. Sample: peripheral blood. The receptors originated from a woman aged 80 or over with active or convalescent COVID-19.

This clone was seen a few times. The chain combines TRBV9 with TRBJ1-2; D remains unclear. The V and J ends lost 3 bases and 2 bases respectively, with 11 bases between them. The germline V gene has CDR1 SGDLS and CDR2 YYNGEE. The CDR3 consists of 14 residues. The chain's CDR3 is CASSGASMNYGYTF. DNA of the CDR3: TGTGCCAGCAGCGGGGCTTCTATGAACTATGGCTACACCTTC.

This clone came up a few times. The chain uses TRBV5-8 and TRBJ1-6; no reliable D call. CDR1 and CDR2 from the germline V gene are SGHTS and YDEGEE. Trimming removed 4 bases at V and 0 bases at J, with 5 bases between. This CDR3 is built from 14 residues. The CDR3 DNA follows: TGTGCCAGCAGCCAGGTCTCCTATAATTCACCCCTCCACTTT. This gives the protein CASSQVSYNSPLHF.

The chain carries TRBV6-5 and TRBJ1-1; perhaps TRBD1 as D (5 bases). The CDR3 runs to 14 residues. Looked up from germline, CDR1 is MNHEY and CDR2 is SVGAGI. V lost 1 base, J lost 0 bases, and 6 bases lay in between. DNA for the CDR3: TGTGCCAGCAGTTACTGGGGGGTGAACACTGAAGCTTTCTTT. Its protein is CASSYWGVNTEAFF.

The chain carries TRBV10-3 and TRBJ1-2, with a possible D match to TRBD1 (6 bases). The CDR3 has 12 residues. Trimming stripped 4 bases from V and 4 bases from J, with 7 bases between. Germline V lookup: CDR1 ENHRY, CDR2 SYGVKD. This chain's CDR3 is CAISVDSYGYTF. In DNA, the CDR3 is TGTGCCATCAGTGTGGACAGCTATGGCTACACCTTC.

The genes are TRBV5-4 and TRBJ1-1, with 7 bases identical to TRBD1. The CDR3 is 16 amino acids. V gave up 4 bases and J gave up 4 bases; unmatched junction bases: 13. Germline CDR1 SGHNT, CDR2 YYREEE (reference sequence). The CDR3 loop is CASSQYRGRESTEAFF. CDR3 bases: TGTGCCAGCAGCCAATACAGGGGTCGGGAGAGCACTGAAGCTTTCTTT.

Only a few counts were recorded for this clone. The genes are TRBV28 and TRBJ2-3; 11 bases are a match to TRBD2. V was pared by 7 bases and J by 4 bases, with 7 bases of the junction left unmatched. This CDR3 comprises 15 residues. Germline CDR1 and CDR2: MDHEN and SYDVKM. The CDR3 DNA sequence: TGTGCCAGCACCGTAGCGGGGGGGATATCAGATACGCAGTATTTT. As protein: CASTVAGGISDTQYF.

The chain couples TRBV4-3 to TRBJ2-2, with TRBD2 matching over 10 bases. Germline trimming cut 6 bases from V and 0 bases from J; bases unmatched to any gene: 10. The CDR3 runs 18 residues. Germline CDR1 reads LGHNA; CDR2 reads YSLEER. CDR3 protein: CASSLTASGGPNTGELFF. The DNA of the CDR3 is TGCGCCAGCAGTCTCACGGCTAGCGGGGGTCCGAACACCGGGGAGCTGTTTTTT.

The rearrangement uses TRBV10-3 and TRBJ2-7, with 8 nucleotides matching TRBD2. This CDR3 spans 13 amino acids. J gave up 3 bases and V 7 bases, and 5 bases lay outside the gene matches. The V gene's germline CDR1 is ENHRY and CDR2 SYGVKD. The CDR3 region is CAITGGTNYEQYF. DNA of the CDR3: TGTGCCATCACGGGGGGGACCAACTACGAGCAGTACTTC.

J is TRBJ1-2 and V is TRBV19; 7 nucleotides match TRBD1. This CDR3 contains 14 residues. Per the germline V gene, CDR1 is LNHDA and CDR2 is SQIVND (reference sequence). Trimming at V came to 5 bases and at J to 0 bases, leaving 3 bases not matched to a gene. The CDR3 protein is CASSSGTANYGYTF. In DNA, the CDR3 is TGTGCCAGTAGTTCTGGGACAGCTAACTATGGCTACACCTTC.

The V gene is TRBV18, the J gene TRBJ2-5, with a possible D match to TRBD1 (6 bases). The CDR3 extends over 14 amino acids. In germline, CDR1 is KGHSH, CDR2 LQKENI. V was cut by 4 bases and J by 0 bases, with 9 bases left in between. The CDR3 DNA is TGTGCCAGCTCACTCCGACAGGACCAAGAGACCCAGTACTTC. As protein: CASSLRQDQETQYF.

The gene calls are TRBV9 and TRBJ1-2; TRBD1 matches at 9 bases. With 4 bases clipped from V and 4 bases from J, the junction kept 8 bases outside the gene matches. Germline CDR1 reads SGDLS; CDR2 reads YYNGEE. There are 15 residues in the CDR3. The CDR3 is CASSPGQGSGYGYTF. CDR3 nucleotide sequence: TGTGCCAGCAGCCCCGGACAGGGGAGTGGCTATGGCTACACCTTC.

This sequence joins TRBV4-3 and TRBJ1-4, with a weak D call TRBD1 (5 bases). This CDR3 comprises 15 residues. Between the trimmed V and J ends, which lost 0 bases and 8 bases, there was a span of 13 bases. Germline V gives CDR1 LGHNA, CDR2 YSLEER. CDR3 amino acids: CASSQDRGREEKLFF. The CDR3 region has the DNA TGCGCCAGCAGCCAAGATCGGGGGAGGGAGGAAAAACTGTTTTTT.